Reported below is one TCR beta chain. This clone was seen a few times. Its cognate antigen has yet to be identified. The input lacks base qualities; no much larger clone sits a single base away. The entire amount of isolated RNA was reverse transcribed using the High Capacity cDNA Reverse Transcription Kit, so the sequenced TCRB transcripts were expressed ones. Naive, central memory and regulatory T cell samples underwent deep immunoSEQ sequencing, averaging about 3.57 million total reads per sample. Sorted cells were lysed in RLT buffer and RNA was extracted with DNase-treated RNeasy Micro or Mini kits, depending on cell number. To prevent cross-contamination, each cell subset was processed individually, whereas patient and healthy donor samples were processed jointly. TCRB sequences were amplified from cDNA with the immunoSEQ multiplex PCR, producing 87-bp fragments spanning the CDR3 region. Amplicons were sequenced on the Illumina HiSeq platform. Per the source publication's procedure: Synthetic template baselines were used to correct PCR bias computationally, reads within Hamming distance 2 were collapsed together, and singletons that could not be merged were discarded. Reads were aligned against IMGT so that V, D and J genes, CDR3 length and insertions or deletions at six rearrangement sites could be assigned. Clonotype counts were normalized to sorted cell number within each subset before computing true diversity and Gini coefficients with the tcR R package. The overlap coefficient, calculated on TCRB nucleotide sequences, was used to quantify repertoire sharing. What TCRdb holds here is the immuneACCESS table cut down to in-frame rearrangements. Part of the clones is not present; checked against another copy, under half of the missing clones reflect an unresolved V gene, and the others are unexplained. V and J calls and clone size follow that table, whereas D and trimming were derived from the DNA. The sample yields some 180,000 clones; approximately 13% were counted once. The top ten clones comprise 0.6% to 0.8% of the sample.

This sample is drawn from a study of beta chain features in type 1 diabetes (dated by TCRdb to between 2017 and 2018). For context, the study as a whole: Patients and healthy donors did not differ in mean age, gender distribution, total cell number or subset yield. Across all samples, approximately 98,000,000 sorted cells were examined, and cell number per subset correlated strongly with RNA yield. The study compared the TCRB repertoires of sorted circulating CD4+ T cell subsets in recently diagnosed type 1 diabetes patients with those in matched healthy donors. Regulatory and stem cell-like memory subsets were isolated from only 8 patients and 8 healthy donors, whereas naive and central memory subsets came from all 30 or so donors.

The paper as a whole reports these results and caveats: A moderate but significant shortening of TCRB CDR3 length was observed in type 1 diabetes patients in all four CD4+ subsets. The naive, central memory and regulatory TCRB repertoires appeared to resemble one another more closely among patients than among healthy donors. Fewer insertions and more nucleotide deletions at VDJ recombination sites were observed in patients with type 1 diabetes, implying thymic rearrangement abnormalities. HLA sub-analyses involved small numbers of individuals, so any influence of HLA type on TCRB rearrangement remained unresolved. Sequencing cDNA rather than genomic DNA could over-represent highly expressing activated cells, although activation and CD3 levels did not differ between groups. Shorter templates might have been favored by PCR, but patient and control samples were amplified and corrected together, so both groups would have been affected equally by any skew.

From each donor, a single peripheral blood sample of about 116 mL on average was drawn into heparinised tubes. Naive, central memory, regulatory and stem cell-like memory CD4+ T cells were sorted on a BD FACSAria II using a panel including CD45RO, CCR7, CD25, CD127, CD95 and CD27. A purity above 95% was achieved for all sorted populations. PBMCs were separated immediately by Lymphoprep density gradient centrifugation and were stained directly, without being cultured. So that batch effects would be minimized, each experiment stained and sorted samples in pairs, pairing one healthy donor with one patient. Measured from the cysteine to the phenylalanine, the CDR3 is 15 residues long. CDR3 DNA is the only sequence kept; it has 45 bases, read in frame from the first base. V is cut by 4 bases and J by 2 bases, and the space between the germline ends is 14 bases. The germline V gene encodes CDR1 MGHRA and CDR2 YSYEKL.

Sequenced sample: central memory CD4+ T cells from blood. The TCR sequence derives from a woman between 18 and 29 years old in good health. The receptor chain draws on TRBV4-1 and TRBJ1-2; TRBD1 is a weak D gene call, 5 bases matching. The base sequence is TGCGCCAGCAGCCCGAGACAGCTACAAAACTATGGCTACACCTTC. This is translated as CASSPRQLQNYGYTF.